The 26 T cell receptor beta chains below all came from one sample that was sequenced in a study of CXCR3-negative and CXCR3-positive naive CD8 T cells. TRB cDNA libraries were made by UMI-labeled 5' RACE. No DNA is given; TCRdb re-called the 5' RACE reads and lists each CDR3 protein once. The sample features more than 65,000 distinct CDR3 sequences, with roughly 1.5% in its top ten. Sequenced sample: naive CXCR3- CD8+ T cells from blood. The subset is: CD45RO-CCR7+CD27+CD95- naive CD8+ T cells lacking CXCR3 (TNR3-). The receptors come from a human donor in good health. Some clones in this sample may be carry-over from other donors' samples.

The genes are TRBV15 and TRBJ2-7; TCRdb names TRBD1, which stays unverified in the absence of DNA. In germline, CDR1 is LNHNV, CDR2 YYDKDF (reference sequence). The CDR3 covers 13 residues. The CDR3 loop is CATSSVRPGEQYF.

The J gene is TRBJ2-1, the V gene TRBV6-2 or TRBV6-3; without DNA, the TCRdb call of TRBD1 cannot be checked. The CDR3 has 15 residues. The V gene's germline CDR1 is MNHEY and CDR2 SVGEGT. CDR3 region: CASSQEGGYYNEQFF.

The CDR3 loop is CASSSLWGGTEAFF. The chain joins TRBV28 to TRBJ1-1. This CDR3 has 14 amino acids. Germline lookup yields CDR1 MDHEN and CDR2 SYDVKM.

The chain joins TRBV20-1 to TRBJ2-5; TCRdb gives TRBD1 as the D gene, but with no DNA this cannot be confirmed. Per the germline V gene, CDR1 is DFQATT and CDR2 is SNEGSKA (reference sequence). The CDR3 has 13 residues. The CDR3 protein is CSAWTGLDETQYF.

The CDR3 spells CASSLVFGQSSYNEQFF. The rearrangement joins TRBV11-2 to TRBJ2-1; TCRdb's D call of TRBD1 is untestable without DNA. Germline loops: CDR1 SGHAT, CDR2 FQNNGV. CDR3 length: 17 residues.

V and J are TRBV12-3 or TRBV12-4 and TRBJ2-7. The CDR3 spans 15 residues. The CDR3: CASSLVGGNSYEQYF.

The chain recombines TRBV20-1 with TRBJ2-2; there is no DNA to check the TCRdb D call of TRBD1. CDR3 length equals 13 residues. Germline lookup yields CDR1 DFQATT and CDR2 SNEGSKA (reference sequence). The CDR3 protein is CSAIQGASGELFF.

The CDR3 is CASSLGTGWAGNIQYF. The chain uses TRBV28 and TRBJ2-4; the D gene TCRdb calls, TRBD1, cannot be checked with no DNA. Germline CDR1 is MDHEN and CDR2 is SYDVKM. This CDR3 spans 16 amino acids.

The chain carries TRBV7-3 and TRBJ2-6. CDR1 and CDR2 (germline): SGHTA, FQGTGA. This CDR3 has 13 residues. Here the CDR3 reads CASRTSGANVLTF.

The CDR3 loop is CASSPSGELDEQYF. The chain links TRBV13 to TRBJ2-7; the D call from TCRdb, TRBD2, cannot be confirmed without DNA. The CDR3 sequence is 14 residues long. CDR1 PRHDT and CDR2 FYEKMQ come from the germline V gene (reference sequence).

The rearrangement links TRBV15 to TRBJ2-1; there is no DNA to check the TCRdb D call of TRBD1. Germline lookup yields CDR1 LNHNV and CDR2 YYDKDF (reference sequence). The CDR3 covers 14 residues. The CDR3: CATSRDPGYNEQFF.

This clonotype is labeled medium-sized (0.01 to 0.1%) based on frequency. V usage is TRBV3-1 and J usage is TRBJ2-2. The CDR3 sequence is 14 residues long. Germline CDR1 reads LGHDT; CDR2 reads YNNKEL (reference sequence). Here the CDR3 reads CASSQADLTGELFF. Filled out from reference TRBV3-1 and TRBJ2-2, the complete variable domain reads DTAVSQTPKYLVTQMGNDKSIKCEQNLGHDTMYWYKQDSKKFLKIMFSYNNKELIINETVPNRFSPKSPDKAHLNLHINSLELGDSAVYFCASSQADLTGELFFGEGSRLTVL.

The rearrangement links TRBV28 to TRBJ2-3; TCRdb indicates TRBD1, and absent DNA this call remains unverified. The CDR3 consists of 15 residues. Germline CDR1 reads MDHEN; CDR2 reads SYDVKM. The CDR3: CASSFFGQGVNTQYF.

The genes are TRBV20-1 and TRBJ2-2; checking the TCRdb D call of TRBD1 is not possible without DNA. CDR3 size: 15 residues. The germline V gene encodes CDR1 DFQATT and CDR2 SNEGSKA (reference sequence). CDR3 sequence reads: CSARAGTGDTGELFF.

The V call is TRBV25-1, the J call TRBJ1-1. From germline, CDR1 is MGHDK and CDR2 SYGVNS. The CDR3 loop spans 13 amino acids. CDR3 in amino acids: CASGDSLNTEAFF.

The chain joins TRBV11-3 to TRBJ2-1; the TCRdb D gene call, TRBD2, has no DNA to confirm it. Germline lookup yields CDR1 SGHNT and CDR2 YENEEA. The CDR3 runs 16 residues. The CDR3 sequence: CASSLGGTDYYNEQFF.

The chain uses TRBV4-1 and TRBJ2-7; TCRdb designates TRBD1, a call that cannot be tested without DNA. Germline V gene lookup returns CDR1 MGHRA and CDR2 YSYEKL. CDR3 size: 15 residues. The CDR3 protein is CASSQDGGDSYEQYF.

The chain carries TRBV5-6 and TRBJ2-3; TCRdb's D gene call, TRBD1, goes unchecked for lack of DNA. The CDR3 sequence is 14 residues long. The V gene's germline CDR1 is SGHDT and CDR2 YYEEEE. This chain's CDR3 is CASSLDGTGEPEYF.

The rearrangement links TRBV6-5 to TRBJ1-1. Germline CDR1 and CDR2: MNHEY and SVGAGI. The CDR3 totals 14 residues. This chain's CDR3 is CASSYSRGSTEAFF.

The V gene is TRBV29-1, the J gene TRBJ1-4. Germline V gives CDR1 SQVTM, CDR2 ANQGSEA. The CDR3 loop spans 15 amino acids. The CDR3 here is CSVEGQDLGREKLFF.

The chain has TRBV29-1 and TRBJ2-3; the D call of TRBD1 rests on TCRdb alone, since no DNA is present to check it. CDR1 SQVTM and CDR2 ANQGSEA come from the germline V gene. The CDR3 has 13 amino acids. CDR3 loop: CNCSPAAGDTQYF.

The J gene is TRBJ2-7, the V gene TRBV7-6; TCRdb proposes TRBD2, but this gene call is untestable without DNA. Germline CDR1 and CDR2: SGHVS and FNYEAQ. This CDR3 is built from 13 residues. The CDR3 spells CASSFLGEDEQYF. The variable domain in full, with the rest retrieved from reference TRBV7-6 and TRBJ2-7, is GAGVSQSPRYKVTKRGQDVALRCDPISGHVSLYWYRQALGQGPEFLTYFNYEAQQDKSGLPNDRFSAERPEGSISTLTIQRTEQRDSAMYRCASSFLGEDEQYFGPGTRLTVT.

The chain carries TRBV9 and TRBJ2-7. The V gene's germline CDR1 is SGDLS and CDR2 YYNGEE. This CDR3 has 15 amino acids. This CDR3 is CASSVAGYSSYEQYF.

The CDR3: CSARDRFGVAGPDTQYF. The chain carries TRBV20-1 and TRBJ2-3; without DNA, the TCRdb call of TRBD2 cannot be checked. CDR1 DFQATT and CDR2 SNEGSKA come from the germline V gene (reference sequence). This CDR3 comprises 17 residues.

The rearrangement links TRBV29-1 to TRBJ1-2; TCRdb lists TRBD1, though no DNA is available to test this call. Germline assignment: CDR1 SQVTM and CDR2 ANQGSEA. There are 13 residues in the CDR3. CDR3 sequence reads: CSARTGLDYGYTF.

The V and J genes are TRBV13 and TRBJ1-5. The length of the CDR3 is 14 residues. Germline lookup yields CDR1 PRHDT and CDR2 FYEKMQ (reference sequence). The CDR3 sequence: CASSLGHGDQPQHF.